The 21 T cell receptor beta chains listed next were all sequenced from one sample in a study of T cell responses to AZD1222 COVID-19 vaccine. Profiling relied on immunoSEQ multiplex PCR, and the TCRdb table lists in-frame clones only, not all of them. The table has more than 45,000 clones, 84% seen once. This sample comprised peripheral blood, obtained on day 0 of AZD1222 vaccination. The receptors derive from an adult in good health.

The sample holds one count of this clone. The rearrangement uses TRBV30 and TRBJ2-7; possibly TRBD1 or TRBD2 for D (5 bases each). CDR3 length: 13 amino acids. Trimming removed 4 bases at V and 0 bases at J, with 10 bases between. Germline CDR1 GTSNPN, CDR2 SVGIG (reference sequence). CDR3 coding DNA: TGTGCCTGGAACTCCGGGACCTCCTACGAGCAGTACTTC. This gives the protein CAWNSGTSYEQYF.

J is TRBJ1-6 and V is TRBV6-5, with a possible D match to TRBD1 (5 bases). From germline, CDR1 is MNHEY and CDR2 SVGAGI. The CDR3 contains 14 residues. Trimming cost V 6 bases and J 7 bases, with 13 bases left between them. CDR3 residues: CASRYRFSNSPLHF. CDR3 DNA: TGTGCCAGCAGATACAGGTTTTCCAATTCACCCCTCCACTTT.

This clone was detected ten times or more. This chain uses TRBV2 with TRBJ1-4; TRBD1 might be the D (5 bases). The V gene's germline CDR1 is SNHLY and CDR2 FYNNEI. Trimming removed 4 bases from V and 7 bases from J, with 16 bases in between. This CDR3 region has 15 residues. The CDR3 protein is CASSGGSGPGEKLFF. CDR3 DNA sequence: TGTGCCAGCAGTGGAGGGTCAGGGCCAGGTGAAAAACTGTTTTTT.

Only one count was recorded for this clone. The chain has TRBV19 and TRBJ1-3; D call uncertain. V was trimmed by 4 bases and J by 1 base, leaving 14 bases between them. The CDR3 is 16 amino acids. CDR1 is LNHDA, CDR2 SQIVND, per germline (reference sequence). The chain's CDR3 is CASSNYVTISGNTIYF. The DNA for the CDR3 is TGTGCCAGTAGTAATTATGTCACGATTTCTGGAAACACCATATATTTT. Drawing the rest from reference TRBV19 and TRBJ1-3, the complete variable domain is DGGITQSPKYLFRKEGQNVTLSCEQNLNHDAMYWYRQDPGQGLRLIYYSQIVNDFQKGDIAEGYSVSREKKESFPLTVTSAQKNPTAFYLCASSNYVTISGNTIYFGEGSWLTVV.

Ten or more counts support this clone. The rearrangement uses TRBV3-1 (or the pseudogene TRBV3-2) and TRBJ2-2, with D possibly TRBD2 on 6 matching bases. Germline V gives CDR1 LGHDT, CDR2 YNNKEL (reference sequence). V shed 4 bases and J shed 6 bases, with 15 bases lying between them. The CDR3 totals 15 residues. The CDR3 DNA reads TGTGCCAGCAGCCCCCAAGACCGGGACTCCGGGGAGCTGTTTTTT. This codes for CASSPQDRDSGELFF.

As DNA, the CDR3 is TGCGCCAGCAGCCAAGATGGGGACAGGGGGAGATCACCCCTCCACTTT. Amino acid sequence: CASSQDGDRGRSPLHF. This chain uses TRBV4-3 with TRBJ1-6, with TRBD1 identical over 11 bases. V lost 0 bases, J lost 10 bases, and 5 bases stayed unmatched. The germline CDR1 and CDR2 sequences are LGHNA and YSLEER. This CDR3 comprises 16 residues.

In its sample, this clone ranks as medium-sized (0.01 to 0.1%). The CDR3 loop is CASSGRDRGYSPLHF. Written as DNA, the CDR3 is TGCGCCAGCAGCGGCCGGGACAGGGGTTATTCACCCCTCCACTTT. The V gene is TRBV5-1, the J gene TRBJ1-6; TRBD1 aligns across 10 bases. Trimming cost V 4 bases and J 8 bases; bases outside gene matches: 6. CDR1 is SGHRS, CDR2 YFSETQ, per germline. CDR3 length: 15 amino acids.

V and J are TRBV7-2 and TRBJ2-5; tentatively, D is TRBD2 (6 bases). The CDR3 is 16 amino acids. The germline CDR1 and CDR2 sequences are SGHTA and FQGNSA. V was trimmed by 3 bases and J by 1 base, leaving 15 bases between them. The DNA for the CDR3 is TGTGCCAGCAGCTTGGGGATGGGGAGGCCCCAAGAGACCCAGTACTTC. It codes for CASSLGMGRPQETQYF.

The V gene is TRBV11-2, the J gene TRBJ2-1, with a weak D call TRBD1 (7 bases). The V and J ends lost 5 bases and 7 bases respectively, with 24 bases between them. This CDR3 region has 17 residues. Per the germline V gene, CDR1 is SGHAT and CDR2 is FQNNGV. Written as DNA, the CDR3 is TGTGCCAGCAGCCGTCCCGCGACAGGGAGGCCAAGAAATGAGCAGTTCTTC. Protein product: CASSRPATGRPRNEQFF.

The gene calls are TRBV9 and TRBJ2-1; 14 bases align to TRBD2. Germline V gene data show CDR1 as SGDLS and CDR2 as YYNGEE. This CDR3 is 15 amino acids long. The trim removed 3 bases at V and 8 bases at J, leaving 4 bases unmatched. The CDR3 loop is CASSAGTSGRDEQFF. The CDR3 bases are TGTGCCAGCAGCGCCGGGACTAGCGGGAGAGATGAGCAGTTCTTC.

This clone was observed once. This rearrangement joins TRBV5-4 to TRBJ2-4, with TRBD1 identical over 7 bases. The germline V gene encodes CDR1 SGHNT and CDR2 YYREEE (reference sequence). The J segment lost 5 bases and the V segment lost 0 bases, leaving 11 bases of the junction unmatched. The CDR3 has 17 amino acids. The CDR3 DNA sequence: TGTGCCAGCAGCTTGGGCGCACAGGGGCTAGGTGAAAACATTCAGTACTTC. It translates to CASSLGAQGLGENIQYF.

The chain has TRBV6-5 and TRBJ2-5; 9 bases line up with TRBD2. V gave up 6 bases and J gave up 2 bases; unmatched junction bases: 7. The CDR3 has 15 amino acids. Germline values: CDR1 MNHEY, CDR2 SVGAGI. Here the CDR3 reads CASRAPGLAQETQYF. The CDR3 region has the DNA TGTGCCAGCAGGGCACCGGGACTAGCTCAAGAGACCCAGTACTTC.

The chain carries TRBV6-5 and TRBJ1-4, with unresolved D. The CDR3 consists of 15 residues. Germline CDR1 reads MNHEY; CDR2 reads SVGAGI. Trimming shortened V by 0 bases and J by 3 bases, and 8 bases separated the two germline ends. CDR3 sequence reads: CASSYSTRSNEKLFF. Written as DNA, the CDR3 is TGTGCCAGCAGTTACTCGACCAGATCTAATGAAAAACTGTTTTTT.

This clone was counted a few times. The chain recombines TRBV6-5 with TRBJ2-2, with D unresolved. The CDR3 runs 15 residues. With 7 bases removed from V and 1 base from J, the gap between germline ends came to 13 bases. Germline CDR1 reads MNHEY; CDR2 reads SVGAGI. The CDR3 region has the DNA TGTGCCAGCACCGCTGAGGCAGAGAACACCGGGGAGCTGTTTTTT. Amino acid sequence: CASTAEAENTGELFF.

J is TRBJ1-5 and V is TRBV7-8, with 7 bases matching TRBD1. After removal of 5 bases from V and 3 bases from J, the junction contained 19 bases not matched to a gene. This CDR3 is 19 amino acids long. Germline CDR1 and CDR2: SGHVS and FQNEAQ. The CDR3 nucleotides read TGTGCCAGCAGCCTACTCACAACCGACAGGGAGGGGAACAATCAGCCCCAGCATTTT. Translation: CASSLLTTDREGNNQPQHF.

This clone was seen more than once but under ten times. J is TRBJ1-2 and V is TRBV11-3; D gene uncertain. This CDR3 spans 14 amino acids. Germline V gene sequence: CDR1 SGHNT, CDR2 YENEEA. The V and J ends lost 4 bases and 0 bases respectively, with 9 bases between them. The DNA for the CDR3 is TGTGCCAGCAGCTATGAACAGACTAACTATGGCTACACCTTC. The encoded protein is CASSYEQTNYGYTF. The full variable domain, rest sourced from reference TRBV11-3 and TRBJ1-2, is EAGVVQSPRYKIIEKKQPVAFWCNPISGHNTLYWYLQNLGQGPELLIRYENEEAVDDSQLPKDRFSAERLKGVDSTLKIQPAELGDSAVYLCASSYEQTNYGYTFGSGTRLTVV.

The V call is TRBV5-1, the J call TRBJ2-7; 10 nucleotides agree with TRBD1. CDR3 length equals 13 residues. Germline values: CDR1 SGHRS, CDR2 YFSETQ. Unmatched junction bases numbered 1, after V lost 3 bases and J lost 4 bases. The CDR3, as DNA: TGCGCCAGCAGCTGGGACAGGGGTTACGAGCAGTACTTC. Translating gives CASSWDRGYEQYF.

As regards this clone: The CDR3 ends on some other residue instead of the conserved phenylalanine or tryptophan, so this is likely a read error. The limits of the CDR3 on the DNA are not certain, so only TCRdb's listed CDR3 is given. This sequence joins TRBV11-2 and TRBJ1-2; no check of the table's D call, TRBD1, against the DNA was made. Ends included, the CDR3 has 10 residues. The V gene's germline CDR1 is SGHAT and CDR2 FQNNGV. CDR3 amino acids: CASSATSQVL.

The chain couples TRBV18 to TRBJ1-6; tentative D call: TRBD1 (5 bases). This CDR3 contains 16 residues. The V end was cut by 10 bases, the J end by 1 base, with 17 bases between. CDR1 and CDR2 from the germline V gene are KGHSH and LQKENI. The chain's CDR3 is CATRITGVSYNSPLHF. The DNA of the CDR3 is TGTGCCACCCGAATAACAGGAGTATCCTATAATTCACCCCTCCACTTT.

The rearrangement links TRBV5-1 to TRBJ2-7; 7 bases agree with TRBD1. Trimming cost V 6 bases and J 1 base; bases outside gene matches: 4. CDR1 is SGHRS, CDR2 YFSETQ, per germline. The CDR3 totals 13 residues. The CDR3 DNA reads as TGCGCCAGCAAGGAGACAGGGTCCTACGAGCAGTACTTC. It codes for CASKETGSYEQYF.

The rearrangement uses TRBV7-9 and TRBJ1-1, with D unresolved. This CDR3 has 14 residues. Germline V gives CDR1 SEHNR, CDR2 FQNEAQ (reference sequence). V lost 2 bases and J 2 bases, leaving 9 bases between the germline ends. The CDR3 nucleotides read TGTGCCAGCAGCTTATCTGGGTCCAACACTGAAGCTTTCTTT. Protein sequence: CASSLSGSNTEAFF. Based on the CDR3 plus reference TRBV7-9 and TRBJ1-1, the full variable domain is DTGVSQNPRHKITKRGQNVTFRCDPISEHNRLYWYRQTLGQGPEFLTYFQNEAQLEKSRLLSDRFSAERPKGSFSTLEIQRTEQGDSAMYLCASSLSGSNTEAFFGQGTRLTVV.